What follows are 21 T cell receptor beta chains derived from one specimen sequenced in a study of siplizumab effects on memory and regulatory T cells. Sequencing was performed with immunoSEQ multiplex PCR; in TCRdb, only in-frame clones are kept and a portion is missing. The sample lists more than 60,000 clones, roughly 93% seen once, with 4% to 5.5% in the top ten. The material sequenced was CD8+ T cells sorted from blood. The receptors here all came from a human donor in good health.

A single count supports this clone. The chain recombines TRBV4-3 with TRBJ2-1, with a tentative D call TRBD2 (6 bases). The ends were cut back, 4 bases at V and 6 bases at J, with 22 bases in the middle. Germline CDR1 and CDR2: LGHNA and YSLEER. This CDR3 is built from 17 residues. The CDR3 sequence: CASSPYTPGVWGNEQFF. CDR3 coding DNA: TGCGCCAGCAGCCCCTATACCCCGGGGGTCTGGGGCAATGAGCAGTTCTTC.

The chain joins TRBV5-8 to TRBJ1-4, with TRBD1 as a possible D gene (5 bases). The CDR3 is 17 residues long. Per germline, CDR1 SGHTS and CDR2 YDEGEE. V shed 4 bases and J shed 7 bases, with 23 bases lying between them. CDR3 coding DNA: TGTGCCAGCAGCGCTCCTATCGAGTTTTCGGGGGGTGAAAAACTGTTTTTT. It yields the protein CASSAPIEFSGGEKLFF.

The CDR3 DNA is TGTGCCAGCAGCTTATCTGGACTGATGAACACTGAAGCTTTCTTT. As protein: CASSLSGLMNTEAFF. The chain combines TRBV7-3 with TRBJ1-1; D uncertain. Trimming cost V 2 bases and J 0 bases, with 10 bases left between them. From germline, CDR1 is SGHTA and CDR2 FQGTGA. The CDR3 covers 15 residues.

J is TRBJ2-2 and V is TRBV19, with D perhaps matching TRBD1 or TRBD2 (5 bases each). Germline lookup yields CDR1 LNHDA and CDR2 SQIVND (reference sequence). CDR3 length: 14 amino acids. V lost 3 bases, J lost 9 bases, and 14 bases lay in between. CDR3 sequence: CASSMGQAVWELFF. CDR3 coding DNA: TGTGCCAGTAGTATGGGGCAAGCGGTGTGGGAGCTGTTTTTT. The whole variable domain, filled in from reference TRBV19 and TRBJ2-2, reads DGGITQSPKYLFRKEGQNVTLSCEQNLNHDAMYWYRQDPGQGLRLIYYSQIVNDFQKGDIAEGYSVSREKKESFPLTVTSAQKNPTAFYLCASSMGQAVWELFFGEGSRLTVL.

CDR3 DNA sequence: TGTGCCACTCTCAGGGAGGAAAAACTGTTTTTT. Amino acid sequence: CATLREEKLFF. This chain links TRBV15 with TRBJ1-4, with D maybe TRBD1 (5 bases). Trimming stripped 9 bases from V and 8 bases from J, with 10 bases between. The CDR3 covers 11 residues. CDR1 LNHNV and CDR2 YYDKDF come from the germline V gene (reference sequence).

The V gene is TRBV7-6, the J gene TRBJ2-6, with TRBD1 matching over 8 bases. This CDR3 comprises 18 residues. In germline, CDR1 is SGHVS, CDR2 FNYEAQ. V lost 1 base and J lost 0; bases outside the gene matches: 5. DNA for the CDR3: TGTGCCAGCAGCTTAGGGACAGGGTCGGGCTCTGGGGCCAACGTCCTGACTTTC. Amino acid sequence: CASSLGTGSGSGANVLTF.

This sequence joins TRBV7-2 and TRBJ2-7; 7 nucleotides align to TRBD1. The CDR3 extends over 14 amino acids. The germline V gene has CDR1 SGHTA and CDR2 FQGNSA. The V gene end was trimmed by 4 bases and the J gene end by 1 base; junction bases not matched to a gene: 4. The CDR3 loop reads CASSWGTASYEQYF. CDR3 DNA sequence: TGTGCCAGCAGCTGGGGGACAGCTTCCTACGAGCAGTACTTC. The whole variable domain, filled in from reference TRBV7-2 and TRBJ2-7, reads GAGVSQSPSNKVTEKGKDVELRCDPISGHTALYWYRQSLGQGLEFLIYFQGNSAPDKSGLPSDRFSAERTGGSVSTLTIQRTQQEDSAVYLCASSWGTASYEQYFGPGTRLTVT.

V gene TRBV5-4 combines with J gene TRBJ2-5; 7 nucleotides agree with TRBD1. Per the germline V gene, CDR1 is SGHNT and CDR2 is YYREEE (reference sequence). Trimming removed 0 bases from V and 2 bases from J; junction bases left unmatched: 4. The CDR3 has 15 amino acids. The CDR3 region is CASSLDRGPQETQYF. CDR3 sequence (DNA): TGTGCCAGCAGCTTGGACAGGGGCCCACAAGAGACCCAGTACTTC.

The gene calls are TRBV28 and TRBJ2-2; tentative D call: TRBD1 (5 bases). CDR3 length: 14 amino acids. CDR1 and CDR2 (germline): MDHEN, SYDVKM. Trimming stripped 5 bases from V and 2 bases from J, with 9 bases between. The CDR3 is CASSPGPNTGELFF. In DNA, the CDR3 is TGTGCCAGCAGTCCAGGGCCCAACACCGGGGAGCTGTTTTTT.

The V and J genes are TRBV12-5 and TRBJ2-7; TRBD1 might be the D (5 bases). V was cut by 2 bases and J by 3 bases, with 14 bases left in between. The germline gives CDR1 LGHNT, CDR2 FRNRAP. This CDR3 has 15 residues. CDR3 protein: CASGLWGPLYYEQYF. DNA for the CDR3: TGTGCTAGTGGTTTGTGGGGCCCTTTATACTACGAGCAGTACTTC.

The V and J genes are TRBV27 and TRBJ1-2, with 8 positions matching TRBD1. Trimming at V came to 4 bases and at J to 2 bases, leaving 3 bases not matched to a gene. The CDR3 runs 14 residues. Germline V lookup: CDR1 MNHEY, CDR2 SMNVEV (reference sequence). CDR3 sequence (DNA): TGTGCCAGCAGTTCGTGGACAGGGAACTATGGCTACACCTTC. This codes for CASSSWTGNYGYTF.

The rearrangement joins TRBV12-5 to TRBJ2-2, with 8 nucleotides matching TRBD1. The germline V gene encodes CDR1 LGHNT and CDR2 FRNRAP. There are 14 residues in the CDR3. Unmatched junction bases numbered 4, after V lost 6 bases and J lost 4 bases. CDR3 residues: CASGTTGVTGELFF. CDR3 DNA sequence: TGTGCTAGTGGGACGACAGGGGTCACCGGGGAGCTGTTTTTT.

V gene TRBV29-1 combines with J gene TRBJ1-6; possible D gene TRBD1, 5 bases. This CDR3 contains 16 residues. V was trimmed by 4 bases and J by 4 bases, leaving 17 bases between them. Germline CDR1 and CDR2: SQVTM and ANQGSEA. The chain's CDR3 is CSVATTGDRYNSPLHF. CDR3 nucleotide sequence: TGCAGCGTTGCAACAACGGGGGATAGGTATAATTCACCCCTCCACTTT.

This clone was observed once. The same CDR3 also results from other DNA sequences found in this sample. J is TRBJ2-5 and V is TRBV30, with D possibly matching TRBD2 (6 bases). CDR3 length equals 13 residues. The ends were cut back, 3 bases at V and 0 bases at J, with 8 bases in the middle. CDR1 is GTSNPN, CDR2 SVGIG, per germline (reference sequence). The CDR3 coding sequence is TGTGCCTGGAGCCGCGGGGACCAAGAGACCCAGTACTTC. This sequence encodes CAWSRGDQETQYF.

The CDR3 DNA reads TGTGCCAGCAGCTTAGGCGATCCGATTGAAGCTTTCTTT. It codes for CASSLGDPIEAFF. This chain joins TRBV7-2 and TRBJ1-1; D uncertain. The germline CDR1 and CDR2 sequences are SGHTA and FQGNSA. The CDR3 extends over 13 amino acids. Trimming shortened V by 1 base and J by 7 bases, and 10 bases separated the two germline ends. The full variable domain, in which reference TRBV7-2 and TRBJ1-1 provide the parts outside the CDR3, is GAGVSQSPSNKVTEKGKDVELRCDPISGHTALYWYRQSLGQGLEFLIYFQGNSAPDKSGLPSDRFSAERTGGSVSTLTIQRTQQEDSAVYLCASSLGDPIEAFFGQGTRLTVV.

This chain uses TRBV6-5 with TRBJ2-4; D might be TRBD1 (6 bases). The CDR3 spans 14 residues. The germline V gene has CDR1 MNHEY and CDR2 SVGAGI. The V end lost 0 bases, the J end lost 9 bases, and 12 bases lay between the germline ends. DNA of the CDR3: TGTGCCAGCAGTTACTCGAACAGGGAAGGCATTCAGTACTTC. It specifies CASSYSNREGIQYF.

The CDR3 loop reads CASSDGAYGGVYEQYF. As DNA, the CDR3 is TGTGCCAGCAGCGACGGGGCTTACGGTGGGGTCTACGAGCAGTACTTC. The genes are TRBV9 and TRBJ2-7, with D tentatively TRBD1 or TRBD2 (5 bases each). Germline lookup yields CDR1 SGDLS and CDR2 YYNGEE. The CDR3 is 16 residues long. The ends were cut back, 3 bases at V and 3 bases at J, with 19 bases in the middle.

The chain uses TRBV5-4 and TRBJ2-2; D remains ambiguous. Germline V lookup: CDR1 SGHNT, CDR2 YYREEE (reference sequence). There are 17 residues in the CDR3. The V end lost 0 bases, the J end lost 2 bases, and 14 bases lay between the germline ends. The CDR3 region is CASSLEVLSDNTGELFF. The DNA for the CDR3 is TGTGCCAGCAGCTTGGAAGTTTTGTCGGATAACACCGGGGAGCTGTTTTTT.

This sequence joins TRBV9 and TRBJ2-1; D might be TRBD1 (6 bases). Trimming cost V 4 bases and J 7 bases, with 18 bases left between them. Per the germline V gene, CDR1 is SGDLS and CDR2 is YYNGEE. The CDR3 has 15 residues. The DNA of the CDR3 is TGTGCCAGCAGCCCTGGGGGCACCTTGAAGAATGAGCAGTTCTTC. Translation gives CASSPGGTLKNEQFF.

The chain is built from TRBV11-2 and TRBJ1-1; 7 bases map to TRBD1. The CDR3 spans 18 residues. Germline V gene lookup returns CDR1 SGHAT and CDR2 FQNNGV. The ends lost 6 bases at V and 0 bases at J; junction bases unmatched: 16. CDR3 nucleotide sequence: TGTGCCAGCAGTTCTCTCCTGACAGGGTTAGGGGTGAACACTGAAGCTTTCTTT. This codes for CASSSLLTGLGVNTEAFF.

This clone was picked up one time. The chain employs TRBV4-3 and TRBJ1-2; TRBD1 matches at 7 bases. CDR1 and CDR2 from the germline V gene are LGHNA and YSLEER. The CDR3 length is 17 residues. V shed 4 bases and J 4 bases; nucleotides not matched to a gene: 15. The CDR3 region is CASSPLVGGGGFYGYTF. The CDR3 coding sequence is TGCGCCAGCAGCCCACTCGTGGGAGGGGGCGGTTTCTATGGCTACACCTTC.